This TCR beta chain was sequenced in a study of shared clonotypes between healthy human individuals. Measured with immunoSEQ multiplex PCR; TCRdb has only the in-frame clones, and not every one. The sample includes roughly 1 million clones, about 77% of them seen just once. Germline V CDR1 and CDR2: MDHEN, SYDVKM. Trimming stripped 1 base from V and 5 bases from J, with 11 bases between. The CDR3 is 15 amino acids. Details on this clone: Other nucleotide sequences in the sample specify the same CDR3.

Sequencing was performed on memory CD4+ T cells sorted from blood. Documented subset: CD45RA-negative fraction. The chain couples TRBV28 to TRBJ1-4; tentatively, D is TRBD1 (6 bases). This TCR came from a man aged 18 to 35 in good health. This CDR3 reads CASSLLGAGNEKLFF. CDR3 coding DNA: TGTGCCAGCAGTTTATTGGGGGCCGGGAATGAAAAACTGTTTTTT.